This T cell receptor beta chain is from a study of CD8 T cells in Susac syndrome. Random hexamers were used to reverse transcribe the RNA input (roughly 0.5 to 1 ug). Using its own MiXCR run on the immunoSEQ multiplex PCR reads, TCRdb lists one record per CDR3 protein. The sample yields hundreds of thousands of distinct CDR3 sequences, around 84% seen once. Note on this clonotype: The antigen is unknown.

Findings of the study overall: As acknowledged by the study, its TCR sequencing and HLA analysis included a relatively small number of individuals.

Material for sequencing was CD8+ T cells from PBMCs. The receptor was derived from a human donor with multiple sclerosis.

The CDR3 coding sequence is TGCGCCAGCAGCTTGCGCCCGACGGACAGGGGCGTCAGGAACAATGAGCAGTTCTTC. The encoded protein is CASSLRPTDRGVRNNEQFF. This sequence joins TRBV5-1 and TRBJ2-1; 9 bases are shared with TRBD1. Germline V gives CDR1 SGHRS, CDR2 YFSETQ. The length of the CDR3 is 19 residues. The ends lost 1 base at V and 5 bases at J; junction bases unmatched: 16. The variable domain in full, with the rest retrieved from reference TRBV5-1 and TRBJ2-1, is KAGVTQTPRYLIKTRGQQVTLSCSPISGHRSVSWYQQTPGQGLQFLFEYFSETQRNKGNFPGRFSGRQFSNSRSEMNVSTLELGDSALYLCASSLRPTDRGVRNNEQFFGPGTRLTVL.